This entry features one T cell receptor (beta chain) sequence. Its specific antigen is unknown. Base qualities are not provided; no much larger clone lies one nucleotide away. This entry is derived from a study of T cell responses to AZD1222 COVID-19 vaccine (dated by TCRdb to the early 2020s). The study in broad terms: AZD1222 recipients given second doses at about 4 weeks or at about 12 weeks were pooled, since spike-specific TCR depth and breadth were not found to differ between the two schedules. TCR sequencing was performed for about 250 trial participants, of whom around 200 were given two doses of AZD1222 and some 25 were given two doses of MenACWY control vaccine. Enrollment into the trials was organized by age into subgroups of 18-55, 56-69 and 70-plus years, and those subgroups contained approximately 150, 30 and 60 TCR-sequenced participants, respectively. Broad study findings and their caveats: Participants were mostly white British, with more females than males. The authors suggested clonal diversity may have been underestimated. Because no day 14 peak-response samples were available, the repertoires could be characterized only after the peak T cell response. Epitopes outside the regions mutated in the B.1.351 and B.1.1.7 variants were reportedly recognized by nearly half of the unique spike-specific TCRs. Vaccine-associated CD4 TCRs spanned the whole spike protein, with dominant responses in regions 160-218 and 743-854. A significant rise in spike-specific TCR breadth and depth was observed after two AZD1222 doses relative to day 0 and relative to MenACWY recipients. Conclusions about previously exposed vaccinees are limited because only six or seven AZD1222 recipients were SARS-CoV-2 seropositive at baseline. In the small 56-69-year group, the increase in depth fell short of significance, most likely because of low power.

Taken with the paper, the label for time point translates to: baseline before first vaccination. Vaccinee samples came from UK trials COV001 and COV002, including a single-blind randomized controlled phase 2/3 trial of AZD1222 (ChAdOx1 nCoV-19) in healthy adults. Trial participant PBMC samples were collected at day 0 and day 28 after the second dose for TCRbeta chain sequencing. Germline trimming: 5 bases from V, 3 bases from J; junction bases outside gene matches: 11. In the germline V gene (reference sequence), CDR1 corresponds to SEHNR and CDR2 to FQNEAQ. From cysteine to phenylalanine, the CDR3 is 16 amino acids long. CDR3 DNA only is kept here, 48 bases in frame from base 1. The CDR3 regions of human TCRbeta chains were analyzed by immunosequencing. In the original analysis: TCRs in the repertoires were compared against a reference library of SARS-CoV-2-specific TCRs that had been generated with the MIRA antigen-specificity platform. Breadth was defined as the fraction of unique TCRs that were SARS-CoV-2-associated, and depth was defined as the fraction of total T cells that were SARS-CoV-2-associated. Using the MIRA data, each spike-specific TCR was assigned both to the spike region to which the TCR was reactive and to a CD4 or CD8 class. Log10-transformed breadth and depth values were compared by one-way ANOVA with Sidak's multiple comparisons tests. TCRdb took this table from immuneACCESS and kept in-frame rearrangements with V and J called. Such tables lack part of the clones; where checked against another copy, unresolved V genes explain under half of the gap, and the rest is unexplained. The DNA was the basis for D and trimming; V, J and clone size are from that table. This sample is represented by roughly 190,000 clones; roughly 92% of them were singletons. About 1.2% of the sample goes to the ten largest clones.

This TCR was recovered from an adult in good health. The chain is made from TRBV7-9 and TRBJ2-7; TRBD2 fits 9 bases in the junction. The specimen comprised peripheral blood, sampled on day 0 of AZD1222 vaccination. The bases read TGTGCCAGCAGCGCCCAGAGCGGGGGGATCCTCTACGAGCAGTACTTC. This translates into CASSAQSGGILYEQYF.